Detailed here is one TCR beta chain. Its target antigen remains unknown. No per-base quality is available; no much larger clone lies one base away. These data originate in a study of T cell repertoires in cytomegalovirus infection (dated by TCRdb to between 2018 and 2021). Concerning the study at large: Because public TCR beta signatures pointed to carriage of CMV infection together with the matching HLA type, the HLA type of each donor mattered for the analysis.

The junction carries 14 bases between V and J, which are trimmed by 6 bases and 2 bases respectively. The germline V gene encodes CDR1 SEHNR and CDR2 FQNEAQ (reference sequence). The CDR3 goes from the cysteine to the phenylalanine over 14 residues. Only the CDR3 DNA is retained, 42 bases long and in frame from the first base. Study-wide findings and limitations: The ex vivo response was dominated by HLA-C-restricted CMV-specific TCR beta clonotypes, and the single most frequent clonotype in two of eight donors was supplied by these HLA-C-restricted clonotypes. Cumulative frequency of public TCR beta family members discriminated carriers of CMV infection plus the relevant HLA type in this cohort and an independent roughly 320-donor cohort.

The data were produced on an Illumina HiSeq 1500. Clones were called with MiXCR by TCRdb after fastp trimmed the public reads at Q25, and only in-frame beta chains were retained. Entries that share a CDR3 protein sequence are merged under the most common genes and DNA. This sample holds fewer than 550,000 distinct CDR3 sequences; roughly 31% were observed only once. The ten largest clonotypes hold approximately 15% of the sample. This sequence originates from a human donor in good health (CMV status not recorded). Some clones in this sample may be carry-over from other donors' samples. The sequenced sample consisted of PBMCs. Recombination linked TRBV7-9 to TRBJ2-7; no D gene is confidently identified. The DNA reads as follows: TGTGCCAGCAGTGACCGCCTGTCTACCTACGAGCAGTACTTC. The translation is CASSDRLSTYEQYF.